This T cell receptor (beta chain) was captured by sequencing in a study of blood T cell repertoires in COVID-19. In the study overall: Nucleic acid was either cDNA or gDNA, and it came from T cells, B-cell-depleted T cells, or PBMCs.

This clone has just one count. In the study's own analysis: Nucleated cell counts were estimated from reference gene primer amplification. Method: immunoSEQ multiplex PCR; TCRdb's copy keeps in-frame clones and lacks some. The DNA gave D and trimming, while V, J and clone size come from that table. Of fewer than 150,000 clones listed, about 83% were seen once; the top ten hold more than 4%. There are 13 residues in the CDR3. V was clipped by 6 bases and J by 0 bases, with 8 bases between them. Per the germline V gene, CDR1 is LNHDA and CDR2 is SQIVND (reference sequence). The source is a woman in her forties with acute or convalescent COVID-19. The V and J genes are TRBV19 and TRBJ1-1, with D possibly being TRBD1 (5 bases). The specimen was peripheral blood. In DNA, the CDR3 is TGTGCCAGTAGGTGGGGGGTGAACACTGAAGCTTTCTTT. It codes for CASRWGVNTEAFF.